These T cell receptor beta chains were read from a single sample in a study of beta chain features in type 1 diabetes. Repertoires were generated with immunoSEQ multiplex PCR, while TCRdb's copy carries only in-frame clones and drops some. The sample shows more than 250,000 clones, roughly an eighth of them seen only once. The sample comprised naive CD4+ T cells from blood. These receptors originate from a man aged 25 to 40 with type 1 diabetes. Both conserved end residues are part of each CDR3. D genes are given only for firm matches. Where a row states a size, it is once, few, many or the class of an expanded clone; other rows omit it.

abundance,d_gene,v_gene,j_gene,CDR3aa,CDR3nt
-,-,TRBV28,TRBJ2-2,CASSLYETSNTGELFF,TGTGCCAGCAGTTTATACGAGACTTCGAACACCGGGGAGCTGTTTTTT
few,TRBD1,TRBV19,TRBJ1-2,CASSIRRPIQGARNYGYTF,TGTGCCAGTAGTATCAGACGACCGATCCAGGGGGCAAGAAACTATGGCTACACCTTC
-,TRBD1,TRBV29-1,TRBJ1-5,CSAGTENQPQHF,TGCAGTGCAGGGACAGAAAATCAGCCCCAGCATTTT
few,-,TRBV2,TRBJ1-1,CASVKERRIRAFF,TGTGCCAGCGTGAAAGAACGGAGAATTAGAGCTTTCTTT
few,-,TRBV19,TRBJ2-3,CASSRAGPFSTDTQYF,TGTGCCAGTAGTCGGGCGGGACCCTTTTCCACAGATACGCAGTATTTT
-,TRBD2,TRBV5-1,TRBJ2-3,CASSLGAGASTDTQYF,TGCGCCAGCAGCTTGGGGGCGGGAGCCAGCACAGATACGCAGTATTTT
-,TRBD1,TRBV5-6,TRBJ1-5,CASSSQGSDQPQHF,TGTGCCAGCAGCTCACAGGGGTCTGATCAGCCCCAGCATTTT
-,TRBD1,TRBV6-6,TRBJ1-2,CASSPDRAYGYTF,TGTGCCAGCAGCCCCGACAGGGCCTATGGCTACACCTTC
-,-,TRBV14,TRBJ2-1,CASSLQVGTYNEQFF,TGTGCCAGCAGCCTCCAGGTCGGGACCTACAATGAGCAGTTCTTC
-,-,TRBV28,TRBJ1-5,CASSLGGHRPQHF,TGTGCCAGCAGTTTGGGTGGGCATCGGCCCCAGCATTTT
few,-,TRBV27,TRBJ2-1,CASSVRGEGEQFF,TGTGCCAGCAGTGTCCGGGGTGAGGGTGAGCAGTTCTTC
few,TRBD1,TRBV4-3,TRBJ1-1,CASSRETGGITEAFF,TGCGCCAGCAGCCGAGAGACAGGGGGGATCACTGAAGCTTTCTTT
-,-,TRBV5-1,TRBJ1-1,CASSFAVNTEAFF,TGCGCCAGCAGCTTCGCGGTGAACACTGAAGCTTTCTTT
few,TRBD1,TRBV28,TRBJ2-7,CASSPWTGSSYEQYF,TGTGCCAGCAGTCCATGGACAGGGAGCTCCTACGAGCAGTACTTC
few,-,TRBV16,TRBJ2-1,CASSRLVNEQFF,TGTGCCAGCAGCCGACTCGTCAATGAGCAGTTCTTC
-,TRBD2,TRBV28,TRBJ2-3,CASSLGQTSPAQYF,TGTGCCAGCAGTTTGGGCCAGACTAGCCCAGCGCAGTATTTT
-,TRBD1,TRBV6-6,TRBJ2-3,CASRLTPGQDTQYF,TGTGCCAGCAGGCTAACCCCGGGACAGGATACGCAGTATTTT
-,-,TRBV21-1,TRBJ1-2,CASRGQQPLNYGYTF,TGTGCCAGCAGGGGACAGCAGCCTCTTAACTATGGCTACACCTTC
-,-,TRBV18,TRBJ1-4,CASSPRTATNEKLFF,TGTGCCAGCTCACCCAGGACAGCAACTAATGAAAAACTGTTTTTT
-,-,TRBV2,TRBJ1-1,CASSDGWAEAFF,TGTGCCAGCAGTGACGGGTGGGCTGAAGCTTTCTTT
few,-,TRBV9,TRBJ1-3,CASSVTGTGNTIYF,TGTGCCAGCAGCGTGACAGGTACTGGAAACACCATATATTTT
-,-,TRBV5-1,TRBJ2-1,CASSTIAGRGPGNEQFF,TGCGCCAGCAGCACAATAGCCGGGAGGGGGCCAGGCAATGAGCAGTTCTTC
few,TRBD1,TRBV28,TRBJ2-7,CASSLGQGAQYF,TGTGCCAGCAGCTTGGGACAGGGGGCGCAGTACTTC
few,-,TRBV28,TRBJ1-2,CASSNGQYGYTF,TGTGCCAGCAGTAACGGACAGTATGGCTACACCTTC
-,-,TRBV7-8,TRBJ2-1,CASSLIGYNEQFF,TGTGCCAGCAGCTTAATCGGTTACAATGAGCAGTTCTTC
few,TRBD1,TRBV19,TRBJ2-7,CASSLTGSHEQYF,TGTGCCAGTAGCTTGACAGGGTCCCACGAGCAGTACTTC
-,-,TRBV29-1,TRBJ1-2,CSVQNRERTF,TGCAGCGTTCAAAACAGGGAGCGCACCTTC
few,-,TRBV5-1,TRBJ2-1,CASSPQDEQFF,TGCGCCAGCAGCCCCCAGGATGAGCAGTTCTTC
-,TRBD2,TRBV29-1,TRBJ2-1,CSVRTSGYNEQFF,TGCAGCGTACGAACTAGCGGTTACAATGAGCAGTTCTTC
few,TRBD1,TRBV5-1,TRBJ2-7,CASSLKQGHDEQYF,TGCGCCAGCAGCTTGAAACAGGGGCACGACGAGCAGTACTTC
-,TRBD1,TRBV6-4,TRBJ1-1,CASSETGTGSKAFF,TGTGCCAGCAGTGAGACCGGGACAGGGTCTAAAGCTTTCTTT
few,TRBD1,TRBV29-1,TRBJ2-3,CSVAGGQTDTQYF,TGCAGCGTTGCAGGGGGACAGACAGATACGCAGTATTTT
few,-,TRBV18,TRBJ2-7,CASSPRQGVIEQYF,TGTGCCAGCTCACCACGCCAAGGGGTAATCGAGCAGTACTTC
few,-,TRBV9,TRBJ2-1,CASSAGPPGFYNEQFF,TGTGCCAGCAGCGCCGGGCCCCCGGGATTTTACAATGAGCAGTTCTTC
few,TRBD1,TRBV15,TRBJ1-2,CAVGQGTGYYGYTF,TGTGCCGTCGGACAGGGGACGGGCTACTATGGCTACACCTTC
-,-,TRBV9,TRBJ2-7,CASSVAAQVFSYEQYF,TGTGCCAGCAGCGTAGCGGCTCAGGTCTTCTCCTACGAGCAGTACTTC
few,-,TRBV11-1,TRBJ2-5,CASSFTSGTHQETQYF,TGTGCCAGCAGCTTTACCTCCGGGACTCACCAAGAGACCCAGTACTTC
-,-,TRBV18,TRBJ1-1,CASSRQGLGEAFF,TGTGCCAGCTCGAGGCAGGGCCTCGGTGAAGCTTTCTTT
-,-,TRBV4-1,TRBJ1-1,CASSRGGQTMNTEAFF,TGCGCCAGCAGCCGGGGCGGACAGACCATGAACACTGAAGCTTTCTTT
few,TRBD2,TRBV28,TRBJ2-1,CASSLRSGRNEQFF,TGTGCCAGCAGTCTCCGTAGCGGGAGGAATGAGCAGTTCTTC
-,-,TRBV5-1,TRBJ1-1,CASSPGLFTEAFF,TGCGCCAGCAGCCCTGGACTTTTCACTGAAGCTTTCTTT
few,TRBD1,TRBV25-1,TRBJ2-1,CASCGLQGVYNEQFF,TGTGCCAGCTGCGGACTACAGGGGGTCTACAATGAGCAGTTCTTC
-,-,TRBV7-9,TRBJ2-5,CASSLVVGAETQYF,TGTGCCAGCAGCTTAGTTGTGGGAGCAGAGACCCAGTACTTC